This T cell receptor (beta chain) appears in the sequencing data of a study of T cells in Graves' hyperthyroidism and ophthalmopathy. General observations from the study: Among thyroid clonotypes expanded above 0.001, most also appeared in blood.

Patients aged 18 to 65 had newly diagnosed hyperthyroidism lasting under 2 months. Researchers barred patients who had uncontrolled infection, other autoimmune disease, pregnancy or lactation. RNA transcripts provided the source from which TCR beta CDR3 regions were amplified. The primer set for the first-round RT-PCR of the TCR CDR3 was HTBI. TCRdb ran MiXCR on the multiplex PCR reads and lists one entry per CDR3 protein. The data hold fewer than 650,000 distinct CDR3 sequences, with roughly 15% observed a single time. The ends were cut back, 1 base at V and 4 bases at J, with 13 bases in the middle. This CDR3 has 15 residues. Germline V gene lookup returns CDR1 LGHNT and CDR2 FRNRAP. At least ten counts were recorded for this clonotype. What it binds is not known.

Sequencing input: blood. This rearrangement joins TRBV12-5 to TRBJ1-1; D not resolved. The TCR was taken from a woman aged 35 to 49 with Graves' hyperthyroidism. The CDR3 DNA is TGTGCTAGTGGTTTGGACCCCCCGATAGGCACTGAAGCTTTCTTT. Its translation is CASGLDPPIGTEAFF.